The 12 T cell receptor beta chains presented below share a single source sample, sequenced in a study of cytomegalovirus exposure and HLA in healthy donors. Primers for the PCR totalled 60 Vbeta and 13 Jbeta. Libraries were prepared by immunoSEQ multiplex PCR; TCRdb keeps only in-frame clonotypes and omits some of them. The table has about 120,000 clones, 79% seen once; the top ten hold around 4.4%. Input material: PBMCs. These receptors were obtained from a man aged 25 to 40 in good health and CMV-seropositive.

This clone appeared once. The chain employs TRBV9 and TRBJ2-2; 10 nucleotides agree with TRBD1. Germline values: CDR1 SGDLS, CDR2 YYNGEE. The CDR3 contains 16 residues. V dropped 7 bases and J dropped 3; count of bases not matched to a gene: 9. The CDR3 nucleotides read TGTGCCAGCTCAATCCGACAGGGGGCGGACACCGGGGAGCTGTTTTTT. Its translation: CASSIRQGADTGELFF.

In this sample, this clone turned up a few times. The rearrangement links TRBV18 to TRBJ2-6; D perhaps matches TRBD2 (5 bases). V was trimmed by 2 bases and J by 4 bases, leaving 18 bases between them. This CDR3 has 18 amino acids. CDR1 and CDR2 from the germline V gene are KGHSH and LQKENI. The CDR3 spells CASSPNIARGLGANVLTF. The CDR3 region has the DNA TGTGCCAGCTCACCAAACATCGCACGGGGTCTGGGGGCCAACGTCCTGACTTTC.

The chain recombines TRBV29-1 with TRBJ2-3; 13 bases fit TRBD2. Germline loops: CDR1 SQVTM, CDR2 ANQGSEA. Trimming removed 4 bases from V and 2 bases from J; junction bases left unmatched: 6. The CDR3 is 16 amino acids. This chain's CDR3 is CSVGGTSGISTDTQYF. The CDR3 DNA follows: TGCAGCGTTGGAGGGACTAGCGGGATTTCCACAGATACGCAGTATTTT.

A single count supports this clone. This CDR3 is CASSQEVVREVYEQYF. CDR3 in DNA: TGCGCCAGCAGCCAAGAGGTCGTGCGGGAGGTTTACGAGCAGTACTTC. V and J are TRBV4-3 and TRBJ2-7, with 8 bases identical to TRBD2. This CDR3 has 16 residues. Germline V gene lookup returns CDR1 LGHNA and CDR2 YSLEER. The V gene end was trimmed by 0 bases and the J gene end by 4 bases; junction bases not matched to a gene: 8.

The chain joins TRBV4-1 to TRBJ1-1; TRBD1 matches at 10 bases. The germline gives CDR1 MGHRA, CDR2 YSYEKL. The CDR3 covers 15 residues. V trimming: 8 bases; J trimming: 10 bases; junction bases outside the gene matches: 16. The CDR3 is CASSSTTGTGVGAFF. DNA for the CDR3: TGCGCCAGCTCAAGTACTACCGGGACAGGGGTAGGAGCTTTCTTT.

This clone showed up just a few times. This chain links TRBV2 with TRBJ1-4; 9 positions match TRBD1. The germline gives CDR1 SNHLY, CDR2 FYNNEI. The junction had 7 bases not matched to a gene; V was cut back by 4 bases and J by 7 bases. The CDR3 spans 15 residues. CDR3 residues: CASSVRQGVTEKLFF. The CDR3 region has the DNA TGTGCCAGCAGTGTAAGACAGGGGGTTACTGAAAAACTGTTTTTT.

V gene TRBV11-3 combines with J gene TRBJ1-3; D unclear. In germline, CDR1 is SGHNT, CDR2 YENEEA. This CDR3 contains 17 residues. The V end lost 1 base, the J end lost 0 bases, and 13 bases lay between the germline ends. For the CDR3, the DNA is TGTGCCAGCAGCTTAGTGCCTGGAGGGATCTCTGGAAACACCATATATTTT. Its translation is CASSLVPGGISGNTIYF.

The chain is built from TRBV29-1 and TRBJ2-3, with a tentative D call TRBD2 (5 bases). V was pared by 3 bases and J by 8 bases, with 9 bases between. This CDR3 has 11 amino acids. Germline loops: CDR1 SQVTM, CDR2 ANQGSEA. The CDR3, as DNA: TGCAGCGTTGATAGAGGAGGTACGCAGTATTTT. Protein sequence: CSVDRGGTQYF.

The chain has TRBV4-3 and TRBJ2-3; maybe TRBD2 (5 bases). Germline CDR1 LGHNA, CDR2 YSLEER. The CDR3 runs 17 residues. V lost 0 bases and J lost 3, with 16 bases in between. In nucleotides, the CDR3 is TGCGCCAGCAGCCAAGAATCGGGGTCAGAGGGAACAGATACGCAGTATTTT. Its translation: CASSQESGSEGTDTQYF.

The chain joins TRBV19 to TRBJ1-5; 9 bases agree with TRBD1. The J segment lost 7 bases and the V segment lost 5 bases, leaving 12 bases of the junction unmatched. Germline V gives CDR1 LNHDA, CDR2 SQIVND (reference sequence). The CDR3 contains 16 residues. CDR3 residues: CASSHLTGGVEQPQHF. DNA of the CDR3: TGTGCCAGTAGTCATTTGACAGGGGGAGTGGAGCAGCCCCAGCATTTT.

The rearrangement uses TRBV7-2 and TRBJ2-1, with 8 bases lining up with TRBD2. Germline CDR1 SGHTA, CDR2 FQGNSA. The CDR3 contains 15 residues. Germline trimming cut 7 bases from V and 1 base from J; bases unmatched to any gene: 6. The CDR3 loop is CASTLLAASYNEQFF. The CDR3 DNA reads as TGTGCCAGCACCCTACTAGCGGCTTCCTACAATGAGCAGTTCTTC. The variable domain in full, completed from reference TRBV7-2 and TRBJ2-1, reads GAGVSQSPSNKVTEKGKDVELRCDPISGHTALYWYRQSLGQGLEFLIYFQGNSAPDKSGLPSDRFSAERTGGSVSTLTIQRTQQEDSAVYLCASTLLAASYNEQFFGPGTRLTVL.

CDR3 in DNA: TGTGCCAGCAGCTTAGGGAGCGGGGGAAACGGGGAGACCCAGTACTTC. Protein: CASSLGSGGNGETQYF. This chain uses TRBV11-2 with TRBJ2-5, with 8 nucleotides matching TRBD2. V dropped 1 base and J dropped 5; count of bases not matched to a gene: 9. Per germline, CDR1 SGHAT and CDR2 FQNNGV. The CDR3 length is 16 residues.